The next 11 T cell receptor beta chains were all read from a single sample in a study of T cells after yellow fever vaccination. TCRdb used MiXCR to reprocess the 5' RACE reads, holding one entry per CDR3 protein. Of some 400,000 distinct CDR3 sequences listed, roughly a sixth are singletons. The specimen comprised PBMCs, sampled before the yellow fever booster vaccination. These receptors were obtained from a man between 18 and 35 years old who received the YFV17D yellow fever vaccine.

J is TRBJ1-3 and V is TRBV27; tentative D call: TRBD1 (5 bases). With 6 bases removed from V and 0 bases from J, the gap between germline ends came to 12 bases. This CDR3 contains 15 residues. Germline V gives CDR1 MNHEY, CDR2 SMNVEV (reference sequence). Here the CDR3 reads CASRAGGDSGNTIYF. The DNA of the CDR3 is TGTGCCAGCAGGGCTGGGGGGGACTCTGGAAACACCATATATTTT.

The chain uses TRBV12-3 or TRBV12-4 and TRBJ2-5; 13 bases are shared with TRBD2. The CDR3 is 16 residues long. The V and J ends lost 6 bases and 4 bases, in that order; junction bases with no gene match: 8. The CDR3 sequence: CASSPTSGGAGETQYF. The CDR3 region has the DNA TGTGCCAGCAGCCCTACTAGCGGGGGGGCGGGAGAGACCCAGTACTTC.

The chain employs TRBV7-9 and TRBJ2-5; the match to TRBD1 covers 10 bases. CDR1 is SEHNR and CDR2 is FQNEAQ in the germline V gene (reference sequence). CDR3 length: 15 residues. Trimming removed 10 bases from V and 2 bases from J; junction bases left unmatched: 10. This CDR3 reads CATSFGTGVQETQYF. The CDR3 DNA follows: TGTGCCACCAGTTTCGGGACAGGGGTTCAAGAGACCCAGTACTTC.

This clonotype was recorded at least ten times. The rearrangement links TRBV20-1 to TRBJ2-7; D is ambiguous. Germline values: CDR1 DFQATT, CDR2 SNEGSKA (reference sequence). This CDR3 region has 13 residues. The ends were cut back, 0 bases at V and 4 bases at J, with 10 bases in the middle. CDR3 residues: CSARERTDYEQYF. The CDR3, as DNA: TGCAGTGCTAGAGAGAGGACGGATTACGAGCAGTACTTC.

This chain's CDR3 is CASSGGENYGYTF. The CDR3 bases are TGTGCCAGCAGTGGGGGGGAGAACTATGGCTACACCTTC. The chain uses TRBV6-1 and TRBJ1-2, with a possible D match to TRBD1 (5 bases). The CDR3 contains 13 residues. V was shortened by 4 bases and J by 2 bases, with 8 bases between the two germline ends. CDR1 is MNHNS and CDR2 is SASEGT in the germline V gene.

This chain connects TRBV9 to TRBJ1-2, with D perhaps TRBD1 (5 bases). Germline CDR1 reads SGDLS; CDR2 reads YYNGEE. The V end lost 0 bases, the J end lost 4 bases, and 10 bases lay between the germline ends. CDR3 length: 14 amino acids. The CDR3 nucleotides are TGTGCCAGCAGCGTAGGGGTGACAGCCTATGGCTACACCTTC. Protein product: CASSVGVTAYGYTF.

This clonotype has more than one count but fewer than ten. The chain recombines TRBV11-2 with TRBJ1-3, with 7 bases matching TRBD1. Per the germline V gene, CDR1 is SGHAT and CDR2 is FQNNGV. This CDR3 has 17 amino acids. With 3 bases clipped from V and 4 bases from J, the junction kept 12 bases outside the gene matches. CDR3 DNA sequence: TGTGCCAGCAGCTTTTTCCCATTTACAGGGGAAGGAAACACCATATATTTT. Its translation is CASSFFPFTGEGNTIYF.

The rearrangement joins TRBV5-1 to TRBJ2-3; 11 nucleotides agree with TRBD2. Germline V gene data show CDR1 as SGHRS and CDR2 as YFSETQ. Trimming removed 3 bases from V and 3 bases from J; junction bases left unmatched: 6. The CDR3 loop spans 16 amino acids. This CDR3 is CASSWETSGETDTQYF. The CDR3 nucleotides are TGCGCCAGCAGCTGGGAGACTAGCGGGGAAACAGATACGCAGTATTTT.

The chain is built from TRBV6-2 or TRBV6-3 and TRBJ2-1; 9 nucleotides align to TRBD2. V was clipped by 6 bases and J by 8 bases; unmatched bases: 23. This CDR3 contains 19 residues. CDR1 is MNHEY and CDR2 is SVGEGT in the germline V gene. The CDR3 DNA sequence: TGTGCCAGCAGCCGAATCGGACAGGCAGGGGCCGGGACTAGCCATGAGCAGTTCTTC. Protein sequence: CASSRIGQAGAGTSHEQFF.

This clonotype has only a few counts. V gene TRBV12-3 or TRBV12-4 combines with J gene TRBJ1-6; D might be TRBD1 (6 bases). V gave up 2 bases and J gave up 8 bases, with 13 bases separating them. The CDR3 spans 15 residues. In DNA, the CDR3 is TGTGCCAGCAGTTTACGGGGGGGGCTGTATTCACCCCTCCACTTT. This sequence encodes CASSLRGGLYSPLHF.

This clonotype was detected only a few times. The chain recombines TRBV29-1 with TRBJ2-5; weak D call: TRBD1 (6 bases). The V end lost 7 bases, the J end lost 2 bases, and 17 bases lay between the germline ends. CDR3 length equals 14 residues. Per germline, CDR1 SQVTM and CDR2 ANQGSEA. DNA of the CDR3: TGCAGCGCAGTCTCTGCTAGGGGGCAAGAGACCCAGTACTTC. Amino acid sequence: CSAVSARGQETQYF.